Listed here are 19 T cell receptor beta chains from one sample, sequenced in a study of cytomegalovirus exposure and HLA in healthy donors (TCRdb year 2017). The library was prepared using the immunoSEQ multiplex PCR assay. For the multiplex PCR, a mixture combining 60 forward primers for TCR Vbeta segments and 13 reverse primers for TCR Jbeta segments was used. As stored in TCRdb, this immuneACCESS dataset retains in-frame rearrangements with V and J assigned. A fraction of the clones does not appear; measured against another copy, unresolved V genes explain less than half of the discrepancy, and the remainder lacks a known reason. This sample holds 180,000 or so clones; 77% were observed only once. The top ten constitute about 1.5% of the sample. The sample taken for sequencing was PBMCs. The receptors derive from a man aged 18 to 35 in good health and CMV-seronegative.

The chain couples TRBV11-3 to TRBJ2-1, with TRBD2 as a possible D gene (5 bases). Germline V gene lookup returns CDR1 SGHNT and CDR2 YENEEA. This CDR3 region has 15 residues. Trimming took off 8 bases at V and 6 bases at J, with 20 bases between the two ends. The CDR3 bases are TGTGCCAGCCTTCCGGCCCGGGGAGTACGCAATGAGCAGTTCTTC. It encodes CASLPARGVRNEQFF.

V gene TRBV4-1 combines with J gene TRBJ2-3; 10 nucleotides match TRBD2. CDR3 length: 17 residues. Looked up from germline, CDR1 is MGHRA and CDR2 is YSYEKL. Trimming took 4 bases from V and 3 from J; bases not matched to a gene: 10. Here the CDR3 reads CASSRLAAGGRTDTQYF. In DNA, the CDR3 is TGCGCCAGCAGCCGACTCGCAGCGGGGGGGAGAACAGATACGCAGTATTTT.

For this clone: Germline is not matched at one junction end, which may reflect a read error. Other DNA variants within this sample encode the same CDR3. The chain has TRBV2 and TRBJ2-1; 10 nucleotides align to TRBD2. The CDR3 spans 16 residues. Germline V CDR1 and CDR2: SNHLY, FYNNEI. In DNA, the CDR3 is TGCGCCAGCATCCACCAGGGGGCTAGCGGGAGCGGCGAGCAGTTCTTC. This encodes CASIHQGASGSGEQFF. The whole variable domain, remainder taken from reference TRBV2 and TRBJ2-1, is EPEVTQTPSHQVTQMGQEVILRCVPISNHLYFYWYRQILGQKVEFLVSFYNNEISEKSEIFDDQFSVERPDGSNFTLKIRSTKLEDSAMYFCASIHQGASGSGEQFFGPGTRLTVL.

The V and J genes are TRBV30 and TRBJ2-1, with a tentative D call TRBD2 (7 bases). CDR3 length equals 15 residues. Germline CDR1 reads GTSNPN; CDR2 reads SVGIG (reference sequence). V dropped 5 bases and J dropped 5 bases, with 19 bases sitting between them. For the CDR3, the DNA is TGTGCCTGGCGGGGTGGGGGGGGGCCCCACAATGAGCAGTTCTTC. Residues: CAWRGGGGPHNEQFF.

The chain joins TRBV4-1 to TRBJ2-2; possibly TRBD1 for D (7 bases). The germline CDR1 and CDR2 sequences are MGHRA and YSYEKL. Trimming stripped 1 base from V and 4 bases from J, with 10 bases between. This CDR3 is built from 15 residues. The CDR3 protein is CASSQGQGGTGELFF. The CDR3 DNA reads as TGCGCCAGCAGCCAAGGACAGGGAGGCACCGGGGAGCTGTTTTTT.

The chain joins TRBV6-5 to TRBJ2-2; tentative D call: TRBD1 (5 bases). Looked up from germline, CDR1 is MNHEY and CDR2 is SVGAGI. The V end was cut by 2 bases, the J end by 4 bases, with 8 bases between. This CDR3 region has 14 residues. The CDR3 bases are TGTGCCAGCAGTTACCTCCAGGGCACCGGGGAGCTGTTTTTT. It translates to CASSYLQGTGELFF.

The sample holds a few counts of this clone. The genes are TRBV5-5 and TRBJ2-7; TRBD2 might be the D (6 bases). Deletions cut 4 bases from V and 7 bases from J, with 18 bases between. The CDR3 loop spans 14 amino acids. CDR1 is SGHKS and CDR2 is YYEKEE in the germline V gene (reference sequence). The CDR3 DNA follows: TGTGCCAGCAGCCCACCGGGACTCTCATGGGAGCAGTACTTC. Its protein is CASSPPGLSWEQYF.

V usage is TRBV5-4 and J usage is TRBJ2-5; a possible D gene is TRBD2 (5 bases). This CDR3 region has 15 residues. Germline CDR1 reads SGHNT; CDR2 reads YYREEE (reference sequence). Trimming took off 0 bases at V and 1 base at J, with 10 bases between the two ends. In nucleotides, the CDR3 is TGTGCCAGCAGCTTGGGACTATCACCCCAAGAGACCCAGTACTTC. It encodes CASSLGLSPQETQYF.

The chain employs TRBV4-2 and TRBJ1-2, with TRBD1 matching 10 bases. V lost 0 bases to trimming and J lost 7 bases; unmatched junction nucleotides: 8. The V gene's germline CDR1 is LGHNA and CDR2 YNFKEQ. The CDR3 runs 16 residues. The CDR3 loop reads CASSQDLGQGVSGYTF. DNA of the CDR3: TGTGCCAGCAGCCAAGATCTAGGACAGGGGGTCTCTGGCTACACCTTC.

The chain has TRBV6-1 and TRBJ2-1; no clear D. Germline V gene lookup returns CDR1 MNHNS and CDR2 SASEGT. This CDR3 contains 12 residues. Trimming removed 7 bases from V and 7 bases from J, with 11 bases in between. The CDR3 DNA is TGTGCCAGCACAACGGGTGGGAATGAGCAGTTCTTC. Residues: CASTTGGNEQFF.

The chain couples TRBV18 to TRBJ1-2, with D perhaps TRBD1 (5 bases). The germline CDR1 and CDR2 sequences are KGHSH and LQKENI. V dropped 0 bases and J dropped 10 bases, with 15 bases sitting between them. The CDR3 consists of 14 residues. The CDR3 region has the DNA TGTGCCAGCTCACCACCGAAGGGGACTGGGGACTACACCTTC. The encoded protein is CASSPPKGTGDYTF.

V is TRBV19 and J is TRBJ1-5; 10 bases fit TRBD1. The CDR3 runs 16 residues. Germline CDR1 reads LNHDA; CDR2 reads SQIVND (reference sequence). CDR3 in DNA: TGTGCTACGAGGCGGGGACAGGGGAGTAGCAATCAGCCCCAGCATTTT. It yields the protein CATRRGQGSSNQPQHF.

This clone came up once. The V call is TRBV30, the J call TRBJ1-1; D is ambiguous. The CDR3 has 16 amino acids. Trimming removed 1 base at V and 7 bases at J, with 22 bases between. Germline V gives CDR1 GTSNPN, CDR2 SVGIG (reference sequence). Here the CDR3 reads CAWSAGIWNRVLEAFF. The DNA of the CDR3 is TGTGCCTGGAGTGCCGGCATCTGGAACAGAGTCCTTGAAGCTTTCTTT.

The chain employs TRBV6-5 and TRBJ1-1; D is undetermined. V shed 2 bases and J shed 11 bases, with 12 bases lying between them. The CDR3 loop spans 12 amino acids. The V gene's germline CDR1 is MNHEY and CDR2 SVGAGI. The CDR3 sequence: CASSYDGRAAFF. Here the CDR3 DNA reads TGTGCCAGCAGTTACGATGGTCGAGCGGCTTTCTTT.

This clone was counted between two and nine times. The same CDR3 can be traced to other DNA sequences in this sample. CDR3 DNA sequence: TGTGCCAGCAGCCTCGACAGGGGGCGATACAATGAGCAGTTCTTC. Translated: CASSLDRGRYNEQFF. The chain combines TRBV6-5 with TRBJ2-1, with 10 bases matching TRBD1. V dropped 6 bases and J dropped 4; count of bases not matched to a gene: 6. CDR3 length: 15 amino acids. Germline lookup yields CDR1 MNHEY and CDR2 SVGAGI.

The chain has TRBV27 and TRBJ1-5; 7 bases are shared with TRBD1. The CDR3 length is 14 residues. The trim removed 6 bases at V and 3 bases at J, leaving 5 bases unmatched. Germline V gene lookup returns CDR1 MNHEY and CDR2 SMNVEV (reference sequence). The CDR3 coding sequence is TGTGCCAGCAGATTACAGGGGTCCAATCAGCCCCAGCATTTT. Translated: CASRLQGSNQPQHF.

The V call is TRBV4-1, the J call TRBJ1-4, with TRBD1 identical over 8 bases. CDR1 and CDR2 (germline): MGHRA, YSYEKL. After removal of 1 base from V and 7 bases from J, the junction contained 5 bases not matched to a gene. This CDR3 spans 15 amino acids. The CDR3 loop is CASSQVDRGGEKLFF. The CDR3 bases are TGCGCCAGCAGCCAAGTCGACAGGGGCGGTGAAAAACTGTTTTTT.

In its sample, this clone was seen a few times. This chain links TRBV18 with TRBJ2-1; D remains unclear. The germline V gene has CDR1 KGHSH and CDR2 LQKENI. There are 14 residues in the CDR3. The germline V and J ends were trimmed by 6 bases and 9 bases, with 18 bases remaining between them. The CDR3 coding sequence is TGTGCCAGCTCCCTTAGCTTAGGATCGGGTGAGCAGTTCTTC. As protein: CASSLSLGSGEQFF.

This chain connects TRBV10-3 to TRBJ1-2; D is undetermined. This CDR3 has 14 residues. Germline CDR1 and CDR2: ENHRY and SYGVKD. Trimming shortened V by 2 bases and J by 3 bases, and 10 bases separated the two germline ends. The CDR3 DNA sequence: TGTGCCATCAGTGAGGGCGTGGAGGACTATGGCTACACCTTC. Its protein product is CAISEGVEDYGYTF.